The T cell receptor (beta chain) described here comes from a study of CD8 T cells in ankylosing spondylitis. TCRdb independently ran MiXCR on the 5' RACE reads; one entry per CDR3 protein. The sample lists 40,000 or so distinct CDR3 sequences; over 9% were seen once. In this sample, this clonotype turned up many times. The CDR3 has 14 residues. J lost 3 bases, V lost 4 bases, and 4 bases had no gene match. Germline-derived CDR1 and CDR2 are SGHDT and YYEEEE. The clonotype comes from a male donor with ankylosing spondylitis or in good health (not recorded which). This chain connects TRBV5-6 to TRBJ2-7; 10 bases fit TRBD1. The source material was blood, either unsorted or a sorted T cell fraction (not recorded which). CDR3 in DNA: TGTGCCAGCAGCGGCCGGGACAGGGGCTACGAGCAGTACTTC. It encodes CASSGRDRGYEQYF.